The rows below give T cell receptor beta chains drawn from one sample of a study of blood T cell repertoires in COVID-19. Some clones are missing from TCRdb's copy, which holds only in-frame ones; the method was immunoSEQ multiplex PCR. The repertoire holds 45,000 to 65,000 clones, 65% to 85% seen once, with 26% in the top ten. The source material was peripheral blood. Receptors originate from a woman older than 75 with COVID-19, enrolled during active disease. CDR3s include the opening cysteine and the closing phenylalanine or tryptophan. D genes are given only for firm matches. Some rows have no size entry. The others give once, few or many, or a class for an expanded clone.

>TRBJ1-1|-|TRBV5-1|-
CASSLMEYTEAFF
TGCGCCAGCAGCTTAATGGAGTACACTGAAGCTTTCTTT
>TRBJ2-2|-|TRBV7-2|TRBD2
CASSSGLAANTGELFF
TGTGCCAGCAGCTCGGGACTAGCGGCGAACACCGGGGAGCTGTTTTTT
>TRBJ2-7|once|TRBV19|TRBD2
CASIPPGTSGRISYEQYF
TGTGCCAGTATCCCCCCTGGGACTAGCGGGAGAATCTCCTACGAGCAGTACTTC
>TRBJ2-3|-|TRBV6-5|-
CASSYDRQGSTDTQYF
TGTGCCAGCAGTTACGATCGGCAGGGTAGCACAGATACGCAGTATTTT
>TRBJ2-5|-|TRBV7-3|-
CASSLRVQETQYF
TGTGCCAGCAGCTTAAGAGTCCAAGAGACCCAGTACTTC
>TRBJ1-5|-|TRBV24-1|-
CATQEGGRQPQHF
TGTGCCACGCAGGAGGGGGGGCGACAGCCCCAGCATTTT
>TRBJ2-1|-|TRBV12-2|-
CASRLDKRVSYNEQFF
TGTGCAAGTCGCTTGGACAAGCGGGTCTCCTACAATGAGCAGTTCTTC
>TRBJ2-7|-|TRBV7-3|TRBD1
CASSLNPGQGAEQYF
TGTGCCAGCAGCTTAAACCCCGGACAGGGGGCGGAGCAGTACTTC
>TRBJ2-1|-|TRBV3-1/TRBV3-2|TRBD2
CASSHRLAGENEQFF
TGTGCCAGCAGCCACCGACTAGCGGGAGAAAATGAGCAGTTCTTC
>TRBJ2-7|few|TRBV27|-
CASSLKAQPTYEQYF
TGTGCCAGCAGTTTAAAGGCACAGCCGACCTACGAGCAGTACTTC
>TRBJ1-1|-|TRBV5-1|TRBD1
CASSFARGLNTEAFF
TGCGCCAGCAGTTTCGCTAGGGGGCTGAACACTGAAGCTTTCTTT
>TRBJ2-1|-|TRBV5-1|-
CASSLGGPYNEQFF
TGCGCCAGCAGCTTAGGAGGGCCCTACAATGAGCAGTTCTTC
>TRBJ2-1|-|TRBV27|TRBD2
CASSLPRLAGHQNEQFF
TGTGCCAGCAGTTTACCACGCCTAGCGGGACACCAAAATGAGCAGTTCTTC
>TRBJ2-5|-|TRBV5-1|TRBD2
CASSLALAGGPRETQYF
TGCGCCAGCAGCTTGGCCTTAGCGGGAGGCCCACGAGAGACCCAGTACTTC
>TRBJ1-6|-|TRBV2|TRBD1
CASRGIFRGNNSPLHF
TGTGCCAGCAGGGGAATTTTCAGGGGGAATAATTCACCCCTCCACTTT
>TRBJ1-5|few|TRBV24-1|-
CATSDYFSNQPQHF
TGTGCCACCAGTGATTACTTTAGCAATCAGCCCCAGCATTTT
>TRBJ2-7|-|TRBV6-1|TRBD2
CASSEGGLAGAEQYF
TGTGCCAGCAGTGAAGGCGGACTAGCGGGAGCCGAGCAGTACTTC
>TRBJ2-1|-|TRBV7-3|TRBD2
CASSLGVGLLFF
TGTGCCAGCAGCTTAGGCGTGGGACTATTGTTCTTC
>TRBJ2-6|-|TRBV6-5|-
CASRNGGSGANVLTF
TGTGCCAGCAGGAACGGGGGCTCTGGGGCCAACGTCCTGACTTTC
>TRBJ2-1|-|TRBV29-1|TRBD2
CSVSDLAGGYNEQFF
TGCAGCGTTTCGGATTTAGCGGGAGGGTACAATGAGCAGTTCTTC
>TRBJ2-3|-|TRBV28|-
CASSLAGFTDTQYF
TGTGCCAGCAGTTTAGCGGGGTTCACAGATACGCAGTATTTT
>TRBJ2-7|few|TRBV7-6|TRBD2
CASSLAPRILAGAYEQYF
TGTGCCAGCAGCTTAGCTCCGAGGATACTAGCGGGAGCTTACGAGCAGTACTTC
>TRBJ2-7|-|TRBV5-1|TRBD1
CASSLGQGAEQYF
TGCGCCAGCAGCTTGGGACAGGGGGCAGAGCAGTACTTC
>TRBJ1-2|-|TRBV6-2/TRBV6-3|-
CASSIDSYGYTF
TGTGCCAGCAGTATTGACAGCTATGGCTACACCTTC
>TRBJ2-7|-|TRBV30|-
CAWSVQGYEQYF
TGTGCCTGGAGTGTACAGGGATACGAGCAGTACTTC
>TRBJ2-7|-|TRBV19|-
CASNPGGTLRDEQYF
TGTGCCAGTAACCCAGGGGGGACCTTACGGGACGAGCAGTACTTC
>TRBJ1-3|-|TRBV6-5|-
CACSRDLSGNTIYF
TGTGCCTGCTCCAGGGATCTCTCTGGAAACACCATATATTTT